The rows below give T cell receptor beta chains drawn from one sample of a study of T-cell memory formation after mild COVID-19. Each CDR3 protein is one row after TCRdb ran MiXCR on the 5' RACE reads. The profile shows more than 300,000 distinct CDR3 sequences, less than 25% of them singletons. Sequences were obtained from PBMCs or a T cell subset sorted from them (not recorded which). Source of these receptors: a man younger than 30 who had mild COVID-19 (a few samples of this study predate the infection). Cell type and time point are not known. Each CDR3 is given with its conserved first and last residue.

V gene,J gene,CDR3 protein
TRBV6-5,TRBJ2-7,CASRGEGLAYEQYF
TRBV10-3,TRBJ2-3,CAIRSTDTQYF
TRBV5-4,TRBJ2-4,CASSELQGKNIQYF
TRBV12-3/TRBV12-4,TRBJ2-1,CASKQQGSPGFF
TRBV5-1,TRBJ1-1,CASSFQGGWTEAFF
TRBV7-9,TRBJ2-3,CASSPPTADTQYF
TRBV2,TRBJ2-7,CASRGTGPGEQYF
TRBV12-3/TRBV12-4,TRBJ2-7,CASSWEGGYEQYF
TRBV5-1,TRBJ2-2,CASSLRPNTGELFF
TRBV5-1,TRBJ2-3,CASSFEARGGSTQYF
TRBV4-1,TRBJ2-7,CASSFRTGSSYEQYF
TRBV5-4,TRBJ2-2,CASSFLGTVNTGDLFF
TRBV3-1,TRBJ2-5,CASSHLRGGQETQYF
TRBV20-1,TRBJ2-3,CSAILGGGPTDTQYF
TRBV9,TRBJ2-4,CASSVAGTVGASIQYF
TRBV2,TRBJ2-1,CASLTGSSYNEQFF
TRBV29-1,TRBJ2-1,CSVSGLSSSYNEQFF
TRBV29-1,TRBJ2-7,CSVGLAGGYEQYF
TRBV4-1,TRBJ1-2,CASSQLDRGAYGYTF
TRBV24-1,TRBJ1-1,CATGDRDTEAFF
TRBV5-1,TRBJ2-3,CASRPTPVDTQYF
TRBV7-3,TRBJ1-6,CASSANNNAPLHF
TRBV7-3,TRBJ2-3,CASSLRTIQDTQYF
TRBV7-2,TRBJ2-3,CASSSGLGSDTQYF
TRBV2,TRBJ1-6,CASSDGGAPLHF
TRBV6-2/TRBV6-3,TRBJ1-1,CASSYPGANTEAFF
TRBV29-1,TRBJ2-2,CSVAAGWTGELFF
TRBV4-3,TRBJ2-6,CASSQEGGGANVLTF